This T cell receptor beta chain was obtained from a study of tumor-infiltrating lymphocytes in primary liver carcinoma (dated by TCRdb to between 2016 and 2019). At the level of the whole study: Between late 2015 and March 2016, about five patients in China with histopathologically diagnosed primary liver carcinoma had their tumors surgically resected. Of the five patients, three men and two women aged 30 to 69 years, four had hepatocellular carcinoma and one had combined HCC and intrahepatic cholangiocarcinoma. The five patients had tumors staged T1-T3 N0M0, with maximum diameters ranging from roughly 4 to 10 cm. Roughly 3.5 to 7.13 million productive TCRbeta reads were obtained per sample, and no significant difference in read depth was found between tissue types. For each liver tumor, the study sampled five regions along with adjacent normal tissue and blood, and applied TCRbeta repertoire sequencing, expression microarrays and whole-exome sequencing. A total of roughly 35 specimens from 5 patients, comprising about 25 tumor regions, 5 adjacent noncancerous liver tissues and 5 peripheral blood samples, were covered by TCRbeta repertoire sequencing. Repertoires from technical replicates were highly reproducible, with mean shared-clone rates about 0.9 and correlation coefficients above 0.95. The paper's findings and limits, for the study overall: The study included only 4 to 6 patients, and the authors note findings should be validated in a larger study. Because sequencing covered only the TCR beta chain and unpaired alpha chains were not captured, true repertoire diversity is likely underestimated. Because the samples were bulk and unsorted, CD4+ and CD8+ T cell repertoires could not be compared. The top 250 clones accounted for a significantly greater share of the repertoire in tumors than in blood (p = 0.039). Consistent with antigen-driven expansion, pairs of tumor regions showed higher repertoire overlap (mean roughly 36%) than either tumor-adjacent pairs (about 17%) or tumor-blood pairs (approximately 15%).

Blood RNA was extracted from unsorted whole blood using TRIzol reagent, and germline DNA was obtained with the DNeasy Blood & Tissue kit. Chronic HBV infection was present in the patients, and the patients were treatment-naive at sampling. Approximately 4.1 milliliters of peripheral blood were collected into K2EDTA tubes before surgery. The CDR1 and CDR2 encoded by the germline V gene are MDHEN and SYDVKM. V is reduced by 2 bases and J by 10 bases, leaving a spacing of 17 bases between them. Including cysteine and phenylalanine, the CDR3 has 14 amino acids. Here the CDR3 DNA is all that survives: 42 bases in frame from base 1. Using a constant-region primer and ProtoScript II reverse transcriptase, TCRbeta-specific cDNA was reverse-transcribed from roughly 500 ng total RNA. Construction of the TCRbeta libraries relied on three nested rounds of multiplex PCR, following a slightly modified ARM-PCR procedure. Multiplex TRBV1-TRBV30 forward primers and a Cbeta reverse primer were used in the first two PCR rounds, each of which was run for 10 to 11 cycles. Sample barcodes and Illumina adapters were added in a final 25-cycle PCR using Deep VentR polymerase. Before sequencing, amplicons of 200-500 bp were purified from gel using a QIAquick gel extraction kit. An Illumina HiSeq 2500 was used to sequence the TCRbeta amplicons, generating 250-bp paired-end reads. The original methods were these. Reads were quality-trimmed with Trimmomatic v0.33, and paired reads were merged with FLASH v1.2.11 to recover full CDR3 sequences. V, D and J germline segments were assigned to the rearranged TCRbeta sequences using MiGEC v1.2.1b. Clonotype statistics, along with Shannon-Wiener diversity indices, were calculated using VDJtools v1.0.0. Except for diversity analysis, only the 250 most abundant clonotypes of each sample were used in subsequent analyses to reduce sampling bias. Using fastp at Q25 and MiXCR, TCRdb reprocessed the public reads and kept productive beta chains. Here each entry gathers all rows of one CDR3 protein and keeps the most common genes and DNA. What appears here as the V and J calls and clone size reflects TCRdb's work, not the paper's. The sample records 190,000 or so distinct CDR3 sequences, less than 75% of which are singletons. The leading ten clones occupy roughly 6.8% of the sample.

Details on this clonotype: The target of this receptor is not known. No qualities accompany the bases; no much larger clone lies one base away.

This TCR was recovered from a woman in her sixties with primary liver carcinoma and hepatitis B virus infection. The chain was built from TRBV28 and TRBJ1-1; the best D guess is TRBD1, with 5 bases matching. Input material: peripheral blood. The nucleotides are TGTGCCAGCAGTTTAAACGCAGGGTACCGTGGAGCTTTCTTT. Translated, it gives CASSLNAGYRGAFF.